The 12 T cell receptor beta chains presented below share a single source sample, sequenced in a study of beta chain features in type 1 diabetes. The sequenced template was cDNA made from the entire isolated RNA. Generated by immunoSEQ multiplex PCR, the TCRdb table keeps only in-frame clones and is missing some. Here the sample spans roughly 370,000 clones, around 13% being singletons. Sequenced: naive CD4+ T cells from blood. The source is a man aged 25 to 40 in good health.

This clone occurred a few times. V gene TRBV7-9 combines with J gene TRBJ2-6; perhaps TRBD1 as D (6 bases). The V end was cut by 7 bases, the J end by 4 bases, with 14 bases between. This CDR3 contains 15 residues. Germline lookup yields CDR1 SEHNR and CDR2 FQNEAQ (reference sequence). The CDR3 is CASTGQWAGANVLTF. CDR3 nucleotide sequence: TGTGCCAGCACCGGACAGTGGGCAGGGGCCAACGTCCTGACTTTC.

In this sample, this clone turned up a few times. The chain employs TRBV10-2 and TRBJ2-1; 7 bases fit TRBD2. The germline V gene has CDR1 WSHSY and CDR2 SAAADI. With V trimmed by 4 bases and J by 10 bases, 13 bases remained unmatched. The CDR3 extends over 15 amino acids. In DNA form, the CDR3 reads TGCGCCAGCAGTGGGTCACAAGGGTCTAGCGGAGAGCAGTTCTTC. This sequence encodes CASSGSQGSSGEQFF.

The J gene is TRBJ1-5, the V gene TRBV15; D is unresolved. The CDR3 sequence is 14 residues long. Per germline, CDR1 LNHNV and CDR2 YYDKDF (reference sequence). With 8 bases removed from V and 2 bases from J, the gap between germline ends came to 13 bases. CDR3 in amino acids: CATAGMYGNQPQHF. In nucleotides, the CDR3 is TGTGCCACCGCGGGGATGTATGGCAATCAGCCCCAGCATTTT.

The chain recombines TRBV10-3 with TRBJ1-5, with D unresolved. Germline CDR1 reads ENHRY; CDR2 reads SYGVKD. The CDR3 covers 13 residues. V was cut by 5 bases and J by 3 bases, with 8 bases left in between. The CDR3 bases are TGTGCCATCAGTTTGGTGGACAATCAGCCCCAGCATTTT. Its protein product is CAISLVDNQPQHF.

V usage is TRBV5-5 and J usage is TRBJ1-1; TRBD1 might be the D (5 bases). This CDR3 spans 15 amino acids. Trimming cost V 2 bases and J 5 bases, with 16 bases left between them. Per the germline V gene, CDR1 is SGHKS and CDR2 is YYEKEE (reference sequence). The CDR3, as DNA: TGTGCCAGCAGCTTCACTAGTGCAGGGTGGACTGAAGCTTTCTTT. Protein sequence: CASSFTSAGWTEAFF.

This clone was detected a few times. The chain combines TRBV11-2 with TRBJ2-1, with no clear D. The CDR3 has 12 residues. Deletions cut 4 bases from V and 4 bases from J, with 5 bases between. Germline values: CDR1 SGHAT, CDR2 FQNNGV. Here the CDR3 DNA reads TGTGCCAGCAGCTCGCTATACAATGAGCAGTTCTTC. The encoded protein is CASSSLYNEQFF.

V is TRBV9 and J is TRBJ2-3; D gene uncertain. The CDR3 is 16 residues long. Germline V gene sequence: CDR1 SGDLS, CDR2 YYNGEE. V lost 0 bases and J lost 1, with 12 bases in between. As DNA, the CDR3 is TGTGCCAGCAGCGTAGACCCCTCCCCAGGCACAGATACGCAGTATTTT. This gives the protein CASSVDPSPGTDTQYF.

The CDR3 sequence is CASSRWDRVNTGELFF. CDR3 nucleotide sequence: TGTGCCAGCAGCCGTTGGGACAGGGTCAACACCGGGGAGCTGTTTTTT. The chain uses TRBV9 and TRBJ2-2, with 9 bases that match TRBD1. This CDR3 region has 16 residues. Germline values: CDR1 SGDLS, CDR2 YYNGEE. V lost 4 bases and J lost 2; bases outside the gene matches: 6. Based on the CDR3 plus reference TRBV9 and TRBJ2-2, the full variable domain is DSGVTQTPKHLITATGQRVTLRCSPRSGDLSVYWYQQSLDQGLQFLIQYYNGEERAKGNILERFSAQQFPDLHSELNLSSLELGDSALYFCASSRWDRVNTGELFFGEGSRLTVL.

The chain is built from TRBV9 and TRBJ2-3; possible D gene TRBD1, 5 bases. CDR3 length: 15 residues. Germline V gene lookup returns CDR1 SGDLS and CDR2 YYNGEE. V was shortened by 7 bases and J by 3 bases, with 18 bases between the two germline ends. The CDR3 region has the DNA TGTGCCAGCTCAAAGATTGGGGCAGGGACAGATACGCAGTATTTT. Translation: CASSKIGAGTDTQYF.

Of note for this clone: This CDR3 is also generated by other DNA sequences in the sample. The rearrangement uses TRBV9 and TRBJ1-1; no clear D gene. The V end lost 0 bases, the J end lost 2 bases, and 8 bases lay between the germline ends. The CDR3 runs 14 residues. Germline V lookup: CDR1 SGDLS, CDR2 YYNGEE. CDR3 protein: CASSVVPANTEAFF. Here the CDR3 DNA reads TGTGCCAGCAGCGTAGTACCGGCAAACACTGAAGCTTTCTTT.

The chain employs TRBV18 and TRBJ1-2; D perhaps matches TRBD1 (5 bases). CDR3 length: 17 residues. From germline, CDR1 is KGHSH and CDR2 LQKENI. Between the trimmed V and J ends, which lost 1 base and 7 bases, there was a span of 22 bases. In DNA form, the CDR3 reads TGTGCCAGCTCACCACTTGGGGACGGACGATCAGGAGGTGGCTACACCTTC. It is translated as CASSPLGDGRSGGGYTF.

This clone turned up a few times. The chain has TRBV10-3 and TRBJ2-5, with 10 bases matching TRBD2. Trimming cost V 4 bases and J 5 bases; bases outside gene matches: 7. The germline gives CDR1 ENHRY, CDR2 SYGVKD. The CDR3 runs to 15 residues. The DNA of the CDR3 is TGTGCCATCAGTGCGGCTTTGGGACTAGCGGAGACCCAGTACTTC. Amino acid sequence: CAISAALGLAETQYF.